This entry lists 5 T cell receptor beta chains sequenced from one sample in a study of T cell responses to AZD1222 COVID-19 vaccine. TCRdb's copy holds only in-frame clones and misses some; the assay was immunoSEQ multiplex PCR. The sample includes about 130,000 clones, about 91% seen only once; the top ten take more than 2.5%. The sample in question was peripheral blood, obtained on day 0 of AZD1222 vaccination. These receptors were taken from an adult in good health.

The chain is built from TRBV29-1 and TRBJ2-3; 8 bases line up with TRBD1. Germline loops: CDR1 SQVTM, CDR2 ANQGSEA. The CDR3 covers 14 residues. With V trimmed by 7 bases and J by 3 bases, 9 bases remained unmatched. The CDR3 sequence: CSGGQGLETDTQYF. The CDR3 DNA is TGCAGCGGTGGACAGGGTTTAGAGACAGATACGCAGTATTTT.

This sequence joins TRBV7-9 and TRBJ2-7; D is uncertain. The germline V gene has CDR1 SEHNR and CDR2 FQNEAQ (reference sequence). Between the trimmed V and J ends, which lost 2 bases and 5 bases, there was a span of 19 bases. This CDR3 has 16 residues. The CDR3 DNA is TGTGCCAGCAGCTTATTCCAACCCGGACCCAGCGACGAGCAGTACTTC. Translated, it gives CASSLFQPGPSDEQYF.

This clone was recorded once. The chain joins TRBV9 to TRBJ2-3; the D is unclear. CDR1 SGDLS and CDR2 YYNGEE come from the germline V gene. V was trimmed by 3 bases and J by 0 bases, leaving 8 bases between them. CDR3 length: 14 amino acids. The DNA of the CDR3 is TGTGCCAGCAGCGCACCGTCTAGCACAGATACGCAGTATTTT. It codes for CASSAPSSTDTQYF.

This chain uses TRBV7-9 with TRBJ2-3; D is uncertain. Trimming took 5 bases from V and 6 from J, leaving 9 bases between them. The CDR3 extends over 12 amino acids. Germline lookup yields CDR1 SEHNR and CDR2 FQNEAQ (reference sequence). Written as DNA, the CDR3 is TGTGCCAGCAGCCACCAAGGGGATACGCAGTATTTT. Translating gives CASSHQGDTQYF.

The chain links TRBV28 to TRBJ2-5; 8 bases fit TRBD2. CDR1 and CDR2 from the germline V gene are MDHEN and SYDVKM. The V and J ends lost 6 bases and 1 base, in that order; junction bases with no gene match: 4. The length of the CDR3 is 14 residues. The CDR3 coding sequence is TGTGCCAGCAGCTTTAGCGGGATCCAAGAGACCCAGTACTTC. Translating it yields CASSFSGIQETQYF.